These 19 T cell receptor beta chains share one sample of origin, sequenced in a study of T-cell memory formation after mild COVID-19. One entry per CDR3 protein results from TCRdb running MiXCR on the 5' RACE reads. The table has some 300,000 distinct CDR3 sequences, 20% to 25% seen once; the top ten hold roughly a fifth. Material: PBMCs or a T cell subset sorted from them (not recorded which). These receptors originate from a man in his late teens or twenties who had mild COVID-19 (a few samples of this study predate the infection). Cell type and time point are not known.

This clonotype was detected only a few times. The chain joins TRBV5-1 to TRBJ2-7; perhaps TRBD1 as D (7 bases). The germline V gene has CDR1 SGHRS and CDR2 YFSETQ. V lost 4 bases and J lost 3, with 26 bases in between. The CDR3 consists of 18 residues. The CDR3 spells CASSAGARGADIYYEQYF. The CDR3 DNA reads TGCGCCAGCAGCGCTGGGGCCAGGGGGGCCGACATTTACTACGAGCAGTACTTC. Based on the CDR3 plus reference TRBV5-1 and TRBJ2-7, the full variable domain is KAGVTQTPRYLIKTRGQQVTLSCSPISGHRSVSWYQQTPGQGLQFLFEYFSETQRNKGNFPGRFSGRQFSNSRSEMNVSTLELGDSALYLCASSAGARGADIYYEQYFGPGTRLTVT.

The rearrangement joins TRBV5-6 to TRBJ1-6; no clear D gene. CDR1 is SGHDT and CDR2 is YYEEEE in the germline V gene. Deletions cut 4 bases from V and 2 bases from J, with 10 bases between. This CDR3 has 15 amino acids. The CDR3 is CASSPDGTYNSPLHF. For the CDR3, the DNA is TGTGCCAGCAGCCCGGACGGGACCTATAATTCACCCCTCCACTTT.

J is TRBJ2-7 and V is TRBV6-5; unclear D gene. This CDR3 region has 14 residues. Germline V lookup: CDR1 MNHEY, CDR2 SVGAGI. The germline V and J ends were trimmed by 6 bases and 2 bases, with 14 bases remaining between them. This chain's CDR3 is CASRGSGWTYEQYF. In DNA, the CDR3 is TGTGCCAGCAGGGGCTCCGGGTGGACCTACGAGCAGTACTTC.

The chain carries TRBV7-2 and TRBJ1-1; D might be TRBD1 (5 bases). Trimming took 1 base from V and 1 from J, leaving 10 bases between them. The CDR3 has 15 amino acids. Germline CDR1 SGHTA, CDR2 FQGNSA. The CDR3 here is CASSLVGASNTEAFF. The CDR3 nucleotides are TGTGCCAGCAGCTTAGTCGGGGCATCGAACACTGAAGCTTTCTTT.

The J gene is TRBJ1-2, the V gene TRBV6-5; TRBD1 is a possible D gene (5 bases). CDR3 length equals 14 residues. Germline CDR1 and CDR2: MNHEY and SVGAGI. V dropped 5 bases and J dropped 6 bases, with 16 bases sitting between them. The DNA for the CDR3 is TGTGCCAGCAGTCTTCTCCGGGGGAGAAATGGCTACACCTTC. This translates into CASSLLRGRNGYTF.

The V call is TRBV2, the J call TRBJ2-1; D remains ambiguous. The V gene lost 2 bases and the J gene lost 8 bases, with 4 bases spanning the gap. The CDR3 sequence is 11 residues long. The germline V gene encodes CDR1 SNHLY and CDR2 FYNNEI. The CDR3 nucleotides read TGTGCCAGCAGTGAAATCTATGAGCAGTTCTTC. The encoded protein is CASSEIYEQFF.

The chain joins TRBV7-2 to TRBJ1-2, with 8 bases matching TRBD1. The CDR3 extends over 16 amino acids. Germline-derived CDR1 and CDR2 are SGHTA and FQGNSA. The ends lost 4 bases at V and 4 bases at J; junction bases unmatched: 11. The CDR3 spells CASSSGQGTAFYGYTF. The CDR3 coding sequence is TGTGCCAGCAGCTCAGGACAGGGCACTGCCTTCTATGGCTACACCTTC.

CDR3 DNA sequence: TGTGCCAGCAGCCCCGGCCTCGAGCGCAATGAGCAGTTCTTC. Its protein product is CASSPGLERNEQFF. The rearrangement joins TRBV7-2 to TRBJ2-1; no clear D gene. The germline CDR1 and CDR2 sequences are SGHTA and FQGNSA. Trimming pared 5 bases from V and 6 bases from J, leaving 14 bases between. This CDR3 region has 14 residues.

This clonotype was found a few times. The V and J genes are TRBV4-3 and TRBJ2-7; 12 bases line up with TRBD2. This CDR3 has 17 residues. Germline V gene lookup returns CDR1 LGHNA and CDR2 YSLEER. V lost 2 bases, J lost 0 bases, and 5 bases stayed unmatched. CDR3 in amino acids: CASSQRLAGDLSYEQYF. The CDR3 DNA sequence: TGCGCCAGCAGCCAACGACTAGCGGGGGACCTCTCCTACGAGCAGTACTTC.

The V call is TRBV14, the J call TRBJ2-1, with D possibly TRBD2 on 6 matching bases. The germline gives CDR1 SGHDN, CDR2 FVKESK. V was trimmed by 1 base and J by 8 bases, leaving 12 bases between them. The CDR3 extends over 14 amino acids. For the CDR3, the DNA is TGTGCCAGCAGCCAAGGACTAGGTCCCCATGAGCAGTTCTTC. Translating it yields CASSQGLGPHEQFF.

The sample holds a few counts of this clonotype. CDR3 residues: CASSQDEGSPYEQYF. The CDR3 nucleotides are TGCGCCAGCAGCCAAGATGAGGGTAGTCCCTACGAGCAGTACTTC. The rearrangement uses TRBV4-1 and TRBJ2-7; a weak D match, TRBD2 (5 bases). The CDR3 consists of 15 residues. Trimming took 0 bases from V and 2 from J, leaving 11 bases between them. Germline loops: CDR1 MGHRA, CDR2 YSYEKL.

This clonotype has just a few counts. This sequence joins TRBV7-8 and TRBJ1-5; weak D call: TRBD1 (5 bases). Trimming removed 2 bases at V and 4 bases at J, with 15 bases between. The germline CDR1 and CDR2 sequences are SGHVS and FQNEAQ. This CDR3 is built from 16 residues. DNA of the CDR3: TGTGCCAGCAGCTTAAGGGGCGGTACGCCGAATCAGCCCCAGCATTTT. This gives the protein CASSLRGGTPNQPQHF.

V usage is TRBV5-4 and J usage is TRBJ2-3, with D tentatively TRBD2 (5 bases). Germline-derived CDR1 and CDR2 are SGHNT and YYREEE (reference sequence). V lost 3 bases to trimming and J lost 4 bases, with 12 bases between them. The length of the CDR3 is 14 residues. CDR3 in amino acids: CASSSGGSPDTQYF. The CDR3 DNA reads TGTGCCAGCAGCTCCGGAGGATCACCAGATACGCAGTATTTT.

The chain couples TRBV27 to TRBJ2-3; TRBD2 might be the D (5 bases). Trimming shortened V by 1 base and J by 6 bases, and 14 bases separated the two germline ends. Germline values: CDR1 MNHEY, CDR2 SMNVEV (reference sequence). The CDR3 loop spans 15 amino acids. In DNA form, the CDR3 reads TGTGCCAGCAGTTTATTTTCTAGCATTGGGGATACGCAGTATTTT. Amino acids: CASSLFSSIGDTQYF.

For this clonotype: One end of the junction is discordant with germline, which a read error may explain. The J gene is TRBJ1-1, the V gene TRBV5-1; D ambiguous. From germline, CDR1 is SGHRS and CDR2 YFSETQ. The CDR3 spans 14 residues. This CDR3 reads CASSFVGSNTEDFF. The CDR3 nucleotides are TGCGCCAGCAGCTTTGTGGGATCGAACACTGAAGATTTCTTT.

This chain connects TRBV5-1 to TRBJ2-3; 8 nucleotides line up with TRBD2. J was trimmed by 3 bases and V by 4 bases; bases with no gene match: 10. This CDR3 spans 16 amino acids. The germline V gene has CDR1 SGHRS and CDR2 YFSETQ. Here the CDR3 DNA reads TGCGCCAGCAGCACCGGTGTAACGGGGGGGACAGATACGCAGTATTTT. Translated, it gives CASSTGVTGGTDTQYF.

V is TRBV4-3 and J is TRBJ2-1; TRBD1 might be the D (5 bases). CDR1 and CDR2 from the germline V gene are LGHNA and YSLEER. Trimming removed 0 bases from V and 2 bases from J, with 17 bases in between. This CDR3 is 18 amino acids long. The CDR3 protein is CASSQDNIKAGPYNEQFF. In nucleotides, the CDR3 is TGCGCCAGCAGCCAAGATAACATTAAGGCAGGGCCCTACAATGAGCAGTTCTTC.

A few counts support this clonotype. The chain links TRBV7-2 to TRBJ1-4; a possible D gene is TRBD1 (6 bases). V was cut by 2 bases and J by 0 bases, with 7 bases left in between. The CDR3 is 15 amino acids. CDR1 is SGHTA and CDR2 is FQGNSA in the germline V gene. The CDR3 is CASSLNRATNEKLFF. In DNA form, the CDR3 reads TGTGCCAGCAGCTTAAACAGGGCAACTAATGAAAAACTGTTTTTT. The full variable domain, with the rest looked up from reference TRBV7-2 and TRBJ1-4, is GAGVSQSPSNKVTEKGKDVELRCDPISGHTALYWYRQSLGQGLEFLIYFQGNSAPDKSGLPSDRFSAERTGGSVSTLTIQRTQQEDSAVYLCASSLNRATNEKLFFGSGTQLSVL.

This clonotype was counted at least ten times. CDR3: CSVGRMNTEAFF. The CDR3, as DNA: TGCAGCGTTGGCAGGATGAACACTGAAGCTTTCTTT. This rearrangement joins TRBV29-1 to TRBJ1-1; D is unresolved. The CDR3 sequence is 12 residues long. Trimming took off 4 bases at V and 0 bases at J, with 6 bases between the two ends. The germline V gene has CDR1 SQVTM and CDR2 ANQGSEA.